Shown below are 28 T cell receptor beta chains from a single sample sequenced in a study of human T cells and chemical hapten exposure. Documented time point: patch test 3, about 24 weeks after DPC sensitization. Treatment given: therapeutic diphenylcyclopropenone sensitization with weekly scalp DPC. TCRdb passed the RACE reads through MiXCR, listing each CDR3 protein once. The sample holds about 84,000 distinct CDR3 sequences, under 14% seen once. The material sequenced was whole blood, taken in connection with sensitization to the hapten diphenylcyclopropenone (DPC). These TCRs come from a woman between 50 and 59 years old with alopecia areata. Some clones in this sample may be carry-over from other donors' samples.

This clonotype was detected many times. The V and J genes are TRBV7-9 and TRBJ2-3; D is unresolved. There are 14 residues in the CDR3. Germline V lookup: CDR1 SEHNR, CDR2 FQNEAQ (reference sequence). Trimming pared 2 bases from V and 2 bases from J, leaving 8 bases between. This chain's CDR3 is CASSLNGPTDTQYF. DNA for the CDR3: TGTGCCAGCAGCTTAAACGGGCCCACAGATACGCAGTATTTT. The full variable domain, rest sourced from reference TRBV7-9 and TRBJ2-3, is DTGVSQNPRHKITKRGQNVTFRCDPISEHNRLYWYRQTLGQGPEFLTYFQNEAQLEKSRLLSDRFSAERPKGSFSTLEIQRTEQGDSAMYLCASSLNGPTDTQYFGPGTRLTVL.

This sequence joins TRBV10-3 and TRBJ2-3; 10 nucleotides align to TRBD2. This CDR3 comprises 14 residues. V was pared by 4 bases and J by 3 bases, with 1 base of the junction left unmatched. Germline-derived CDR1 and CDR2 are ENHRY and SYGVKD. The CDR3 spells CAISAGLATDTQYF. The DNA of the CDR3 is TGTGCCATCAGTGCGGGACTAGCGACAGATACGCAGTATTTT.

This clonotype has a count of ten or more. The chain joins TRBV7-2 to TRBJ2-3; TRBD1 agrees at 7 bases. The V gene end was trimmed by 5 bases and the J gene end by 4 bases; junction bases not matched to a gene: 9. Per the germline V gene, CDR1 is SGHTA and CDR2 is FQGNSA. The length of the CDR3 is 15 residues. This CDR3 reads CASSQTGMIADTQYF. CDR3 DNA: TGTGCCAGCAGCCAGACAGGGATGATTGCAGATACGCAGTATTTT. The variable domain in full, completed from reference TRBV7-2 and TRBJ2-3, reads GAGVSQSPSNKVTEKGKDVELRCDPISGHTALYWYRQSLGQGLEFLIYFQGNSAPDKSGLPSDRFSAERTGGSVSTLTIQRTQQEDSAVYLCASSQTGMIADTQYFGPGTRLTVL.

Many counts were recorded for this clonotype. The V gene is TRBV3-1, the J gene TRBJ2-7, with TRBD2 identical over 7 bases. V was clipped by 6 bases and J by 0 bases; unmatched bases: 2. Looked up from germline, CDR1 is LGHDT and CDR2 is YNNKEL (reference sequence). The CDR3 consists of 13 residues. The CDR3 loop reads CASRSGNSYEQYF. CDR3 nucleotide sequence: TGTGCCAGCAGGAGCGGGAACTCCTACGAGCAGTACTTC.

This clonotype was detected a few times. The CDR3 region has the DNA TGCAGTGCTAGTCTCCAAGGGGGATCCGAATCACCCCTCCACTTT. Its translation is CSASLQGGSESPLHF. The rearrangement links TRBV20-1 to TRBJ1-6, with D maybe TRBD1 (6 bases). In germline, CDR1 is DFQATT, CDR2 SNEGSKA (reference sequence). The CDR3 is 15 residues long. Deletions cut 3 bases from V and 10 bases from J, with 19 bases between.

In its sample, this clonotype was seen many times. The chain recombines TRBV29-1 with TRBJ2-4, with D maybe TRBD1 (5 bases). The V gene lost 7 bases and the J gene lost 0 bases, with 13 bases spanning the gap. CDR1 and CDR2 (germline): SQVTM, ANQGSEA. The CDR3 spans 14 residues. The CDR3 DNA sequence: TGCAGCGCCGTGGACACGCTAGCCAAAAACATTCAGTACTTC. Translating gives CSAVDTLAKNIQYF. Complete variable domain (other parts from reference TRBV29-1 and TRBJ2-4): SAVISQKPSRDICQRGTSLTIQCQVDSQVTMMFWYRQQPGQSLTLIATANQGSEATYESGFVIDKFPISRPNLTFSTLTVSNMSPEDSSIYLCSAVDTLAKNIQYFGAGTRLSVL.

This clonotype was recorded many times. The chain carries TRBV6-6 and TRBJ2-6, with D tentatively TRBD2 (5 bases). The ends were cut back, 8 bases at V and 0 bases at J, with 8 bases in the middle. The germline V gene has CDR1 MNHNY and CDR2 SVGAGI (reference sequence). This CDR3 has 14 residues. In DNA form, the CDR3 reads TGTGCCAGCGGACTGAGCTCTGGGGCCAACGTCCTGACTTTC. Translating it yields CASGLSSGANVLTF.

This clonotype showed up many times. V gene TRBV20-1 combines with J gene TRBJ2-5, with TRBD1 matching 12 bases. Germline CDR1 reads DFQATT; CDR2 reads SNEGSKA (reference sequence). The CDR3 extends over 16 amino acids. V trimming: 0 bases; J trimming: 5 bases; junction bases outside the gene matches: 7. The CDR3: CSARDWGTGGRETQYF. In DNA form, the CDR3 reads TGCAGTGCTAGAGATTGGGGGACAGGGGGCCGGGAGACCCAGTACTTC.

This clonotype was found a few times. The V call is TRBV20-1, the J call TRBJ2-3; unclear D gene. This CDR3 has 14 residues. Germline lookup yields CDR1 DFQATT and CDR2 SNEGSKA (reference sequence). The V end was cut by 4 bases, the J end by 0 bases, with 11 bases between. The CDR3 coding sequence is TGCAGTGCTACCCCACAGATTAGCACAGATACGCAGTATTTT. This codes for CSATPQISTDTQYF.

This clonotype was found many times. CDR3 protein: CASSREASGGSGELFF. The CDR3 region has the DNA TGTGCCAGCAGCCGGGAGGCTAGCGGGGGGTCCGGGGAGCTGTTTTTT. V usage is TRBV3-1 and J usage is TRBJ2-2, with 11 bases fitting TRBD2. Germline loops: CDR1 LGHDT, CDR2 YNNKEL (reference sequence). This CDR3 comprises 16 residues. Germline trimming cut 4 bases from V and 6 bases from J; bases unmatched to any gene: 7.

The chain uses TRBV11-3 and TRBJ2-3; 11 nucleotides align to TRBD2. J gave up 1 base and V 0 bases, and 6 bases lay outside the gene matches. The CDR3 runs to 18 residues. Germline-derived CDR1 and CDR2 are SGHNT and YENEEA. The CDR3 here is CASSLDSPGLAGTDTQYF. The DNA of the CDR3 is TGTGCCAGCAGCTTAGACTCACCGGGACTAGCGGGCACAGATACGCAGTATTTT.

This sequence joins TRBV7-9 and TRBJ2-1; no firm D call. From germline, CDR1 is SEHNR and CDR2 FQNEAQ (reference sequence). The CDR3 runs to 15 residues. With 3 bases removed from V and 2 bases from J, the gap between germline ends came to 11 bases. The CDR3 protein is CASSFRVVTYNEQFF. DNA of the CDR3: TGTGCCAGCAGCTTCCGCGTAGTAACCTACAATGAGCAGTTCTTC.

This chain connects TRBV20-1 to TRBJ2-7, with TRBD2 matching over 9 bases. The CDR3 extends over 16 amino acids. CDR1 DFQATT and CDR2 SNEGSKA come from the germline V gene (reference sequence). The V gene end was trimmed by 5 bases and the J gene end by 0 bases; junction bases not matched to a gene: 11. The CDR3 loop is CSAYSILLAGSYEQYF. CDR3 nucleotide sequence: TGCAGTGCTTATTCTATTTTACTAGCGGGCTCCTACGAGCAGTACTTC.

J is TRBJ2-7 and V is TRBV12-3 or TRBV12-4; TRBD1 might be the D (5 bases). CDR3 length: 13 residues. With 3 bases removed from V and 5 bases from J, the gap between germline ends came to 11 bases. The CDR3, as DNA: TGTGCCAGCAGTTTCCGCAGGGTCAACGAGCAGTACTTC. Protein: CASSFRRVNEQYF.

The sample holds many counts of this clonotype. The chain is built from TRBV18 and TRBJ1-3; unclear D gene. The CDR3 length is 11 residues. Looked up from germline, CDR1 is KGHSH and CDR2 is LQKENI. V lost 8 bases and J lost 3, with 5 bases in between. CDR3 protein: CASPGGNTIYF. The CDR3, as DNA: TGTGCCAGCCCCGGTGGAAACACCATATATTTT. Complete variable domain (other parts from reference TRBV18 and TRBJ1-3): NAGVMQNPRHLVRRRGQEARLRCSPMKGHSHVYWYRQLPEEGLKFMVYLQKENIIDESGMPKERFSAEFPKEGPSILRIQQVVRGDSAAYFCASPGGNTIYFGEGSWLTVV.

The V gene is TRBV18, the J gene TRBJ2-5; no clear D. V shed 6 bases and J shed 0 bases, with 11 bases lying between them. This CDR3 region has 14 residues. Germline V lookup: CDR1 KGHSH, CDR2 LQKENI. The CDR3 sequence: CASSLGGYQETQYF. The CDR3, as DNA: TGTGCCAGCTCGCTGGGTGGGTACCAAGAGACCCAGTACTTC. Supplemented by reference TRBV18 and TRBJ2-5, the full variable domain reads NAGVMQNPRHLVRRRGQEARLRCSPMKGHSHVYWYRQLPEEGLKFMVYLQKENIIDESGMPKERFSAEFPKEGPSILRIQQVVRGDSAAYFCASSLGGYQETQYFGPGTRLLVL.

On this clonotype: This may come from a read error, since a much larger clone is one base off. The gene calls are TRBV18 and TRBJ2-1; the match to TRBD2 covers 9 bases. The trim removed 7 bases at V and 4 bases at J, leaving 8 bases unmatched. Per the germline V gene, CDR1 is KGHSH and CDR2 is LQKENI. The CDR3 is 15 residues long. The CDR3 nucleotides are TGTGCCAGCTTACTACAGCGGGAGGTTTACAATGAGCAGTTCTTC. Translating gives CASLLQREVYNEQFF.

This clonotype was found a few times. J is TRBJ2-3 and V is TRBV11-2, with TRBD2 identical over 8 bases. V lost 3 bases and J lost 6; bases outside the gene matches: 8. Germline CDR1 is SGHAT and CDR2 is FQNNGV. CDR3 length equals 15 residues. This CDR3 reads CASSLLPGGPDTQYF. The CDR3 DNA reads as TGTGCCAGCAGCTTGCTTCCGGGAGGGCCGGATACGCAGTATTTT.

The rearrangement uses TRBV7-9 and TRBJ2-7, with D possibly matching TRBD2 (6 bases). CDR1 and CDR2 from the germline V gene are SEHNR and FQNEAQ (reference sequence). The CDR3 totals 15 residues. Trimming pared 5 bases from V and 0 bases from J, leaving 14 bases between. The chain's CDR3 is CASSVAGLNSYEQYF. The CDR3 DNA is TGTGCCAGCAGCGTCGCGGGACTTAACTCCTACGAGCAGTACTTC.

The gene calls are TRBV29-1 and TRBJ2-1, with TRBD1 identical over 10 bases. The germline V gene encodes CDR1 SQVTM and CDR2 ANQGSEA. The CDR3 sequence is 14 residues long. The ends lost 2 bases at V and 4 bases at J; junction bases unmatched: 2. CDR3 sequence reads: CSVERDRGYNEQFF. The DNA for the CDR3 is TGCAGCGTTGAAAGGGACAGGGGTTACAATGAGCAGTTCTTC.

This chain uses TRBV3-1 with TRBJ1-2, with 9 bases fitting TRBD1. The V gene's germline CDR1 is LGHDT and CDR2 YNNKEL (reference sequence). V dropped 4 bases and J dropped 8; count of bases not matched to a gene: 2. The CDR3 runs 12 residues. The CDR3 bases are TGTGCCAGCAGCCCCGGACAGGGGGGCTACACCTTC. It encodes CASSPGQGGYTF.

Ten or more counts support this clonotype. This chain joins TRBV4-1 and TRBJ1-1, with 7 nucleotides matching TRBD1. There are 15 residues in the CDR3. The V gene's germline CDR1 is MGHRA and CDR2 YSYEKL. Trimming removed 2 bases from V and 1 base from J; junction bases left unmatched: 4. The DNA for the CDR3 is TGCGCCAGCAGCCAAAGGACAGGACCGAACACTGAAGCTTTCTTT. Translated, it gives CASSQRTGPNTEAFF.

This clonotype was seen at least ten times. The chain couples TRBV9 to TRBJ1-1; unclear D gene. The V end lost 3 bases, the J end lost 4 bases, and 16 bases lay between the germline ends. The V gene's germline CDR1 is SGDLS and CDR2 YYNGEE. This CDR3 contains 15 residues. The CDR3 region has the DNA TGTGCCAGCAGCGGGAGACTCGGACGTACCACTGAAGCTTTCTTT. This gives the protein CASSGRLGRTTEAFF.

This clonotype was detected only a few times. V gene TRBV29-1 combines with J gene TRBJ2-7; D is perhaps TRBD1 (7 bases). The CDR3 loop spans 13 amino acids. V lost 7 bases to trimming and J lost 1 base, with 14 bases between them. Germline V gene data show CDR1 as SQVTM and CDR2 as ANQGSEA. The CDR3 sequence is CSAGGLGSYEQYF. For the CDR3, the DNA is TGCAGCGCAGGGGGGCTTGGGTCCTACGAGCAGTACTTC.

The rearrangement joins TRBV28 to TRBJ1-2; no clear D. The V and J ends lost 2 bases and 10 bases respectively, with 11 bases between them. Germline values: CDR1 MDHEN, CDR2 SYDVKM. The CDR3 is 12 residues long. The CDR3 nucleotides are TGTGCCAGCAGTTTAACCGGGCACCCCTACACCTTC. Its protein is CASSLTGHPYTF.

This clonotype was seen many times. The rearrangement joins TRBV7-6 to TRBJ2-3; D might be TRBD1 (6 bases). V lost 4 bases and J lost 5, with 10 bases in between. The germline gives CDR1 SGHVS, CDR2 FNYEAQ. The CDR3 is 13 residues long. The chain's CDR3 is CASSSTGRDTQYF. DNA of the CDR3: TGTGCCAGCAGCTCCACAGGGAGAGATACGCAGTATTTT.

The chain couples TRBV3-1 to TRBJ1-2, with D perhaps matching TRBD1 (5 bases). Trimming took off 8 bases at V and 7 bases at J, with 11 bases between the two ends. This CDR3 contains 11 residues. CDR1 and CDR2 from the germline V gene are LGHDT and YNNKEL (reference sequence). The CDR3 DNA is TGTGCCAGCGAGGGGACGGCTGGCTACACCTTC. Protein sequence: CASEGTAGYTF.

This clonotype was counted only a few times. The CDR3 sequence is CASSLGDTVNQPQHF. The CDR3 bases are TGTGCCAGCAGCTTAGGCGACACTGTTAATCAGCCCCAGCATTTT. This sequence joins TRBV7-8 and TRBJ1-5; D remains ambiguous. The CDR3 length is 15 residues. Germline V gene lookup returns CDR1 SGHVS and CDR2 FQNEAQ. With 1 base removed from V and 4 bases from J, the gap between germline ends came to 11 bases.